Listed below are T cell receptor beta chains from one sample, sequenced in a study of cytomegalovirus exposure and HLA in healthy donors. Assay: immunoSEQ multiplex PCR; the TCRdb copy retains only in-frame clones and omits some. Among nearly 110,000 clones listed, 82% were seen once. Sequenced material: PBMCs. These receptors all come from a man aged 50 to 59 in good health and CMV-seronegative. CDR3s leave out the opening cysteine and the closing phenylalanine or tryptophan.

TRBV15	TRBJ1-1	ATSRDLQMNTEAF
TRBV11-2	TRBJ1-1	ASSFSGRLKGEAF
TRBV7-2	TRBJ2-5	ASSLGGGGGETQY
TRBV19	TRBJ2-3	ASSGSGGGTDTQY
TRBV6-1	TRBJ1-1	ASSDPGHLNTEAF
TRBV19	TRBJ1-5	ASSDPGTDFEDGNQPQH
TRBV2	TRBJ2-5	ASTGREQETQY
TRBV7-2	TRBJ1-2	ASSFASDRGRNGYT
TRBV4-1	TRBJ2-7	ASSQGSGLLGEQY
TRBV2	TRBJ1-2	ASSTGGLGYT
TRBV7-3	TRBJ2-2	ASSQSQAGELF
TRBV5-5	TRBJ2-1	ASSFDFGGTSSYNEQF
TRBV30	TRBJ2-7	AWSRTSGADEQY
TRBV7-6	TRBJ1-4	ASSLGAVNEKLF
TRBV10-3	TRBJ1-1	AIRAGENTEAF
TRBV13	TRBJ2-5	ASSNLGTGGILETQY